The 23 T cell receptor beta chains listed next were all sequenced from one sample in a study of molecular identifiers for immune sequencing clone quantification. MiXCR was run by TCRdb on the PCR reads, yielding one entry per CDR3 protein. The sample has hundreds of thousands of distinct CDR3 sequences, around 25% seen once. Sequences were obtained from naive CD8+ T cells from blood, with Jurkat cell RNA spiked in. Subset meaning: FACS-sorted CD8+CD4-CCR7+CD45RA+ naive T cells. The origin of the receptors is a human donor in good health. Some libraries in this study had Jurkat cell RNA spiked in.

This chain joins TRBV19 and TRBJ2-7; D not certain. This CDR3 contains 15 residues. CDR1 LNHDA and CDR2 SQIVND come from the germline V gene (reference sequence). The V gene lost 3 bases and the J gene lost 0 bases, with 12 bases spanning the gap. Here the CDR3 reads CASSMLLGSSYEQYF. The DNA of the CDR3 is TGTGCCAGTAGTATGCTGTTGGGGTCCTCCTACGAGCAGTACTTC.

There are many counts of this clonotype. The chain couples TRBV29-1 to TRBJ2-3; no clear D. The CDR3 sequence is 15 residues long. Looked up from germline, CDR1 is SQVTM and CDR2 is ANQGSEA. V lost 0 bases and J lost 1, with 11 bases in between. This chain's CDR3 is CSVEDRLHGTDTQYF. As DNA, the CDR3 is TGCAGCGTTGAAGATCGCCTCCACGGCACAGATACGCAGTATTTT.

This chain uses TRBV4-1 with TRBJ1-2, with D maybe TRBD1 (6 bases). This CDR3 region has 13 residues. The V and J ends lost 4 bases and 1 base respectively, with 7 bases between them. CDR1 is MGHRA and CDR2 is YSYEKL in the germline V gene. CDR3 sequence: CASSPDSNYGYTF. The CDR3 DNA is TGCGCCAGCAGCCCGGACAGTAACTATGGCTACACCTTC.

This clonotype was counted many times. The CDR3 coding sequence is TGCGCCAGCAGCCAAGGACAGGGACCTTCAGATACGCAGTATTTT. It codes for CASSQGQGPSDTQYF. The chain joins TRBV4-3 to TRBJ2-3, with 7 bases identical to TRBD1. Germline CDR1 and CDR2: LGHNA and YSLEER. V was pared by 1 base and J by 4 bases, with 5 bases of the junction left unmatched. The CDR3 totals 15 residues.

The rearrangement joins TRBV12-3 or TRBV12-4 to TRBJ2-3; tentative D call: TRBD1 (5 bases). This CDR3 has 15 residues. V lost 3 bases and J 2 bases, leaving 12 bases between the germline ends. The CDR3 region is CASSFGAMNTDTQYF. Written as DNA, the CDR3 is TGTGCCAGCAGTTTTGGGGCCATGAACACAGATACGCAGTATTTT.

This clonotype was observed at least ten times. In DNA form, the CDR3 reads TGTGCCAGCAGTACGGACAGGGTGAACACTGAAGCTTTCTTT. Protein product: CASSTDRVNTEAFF. This chain links TRBV12-3 or TRBV12-4 with TRBJ1-1, with 8 positions matching TRBD1. V was pared by 5 bases and J by 0 bases, with 2 bases of the junction left unmatched. The CDR3 runs 14 residues.

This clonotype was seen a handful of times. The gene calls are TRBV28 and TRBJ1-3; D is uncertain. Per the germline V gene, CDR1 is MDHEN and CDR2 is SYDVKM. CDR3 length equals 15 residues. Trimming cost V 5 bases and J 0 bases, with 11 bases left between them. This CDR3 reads CASSPRTSSGNTIYF. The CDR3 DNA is TGTGCCAGCAGTCCTAGAACGAGCTCTGGAAACACCATATATTTT.

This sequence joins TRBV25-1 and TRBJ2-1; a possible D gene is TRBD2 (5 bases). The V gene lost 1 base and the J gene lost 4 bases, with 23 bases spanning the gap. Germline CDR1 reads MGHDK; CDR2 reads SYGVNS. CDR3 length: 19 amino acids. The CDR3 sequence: CASSEWCTEEMKLYNEQFF. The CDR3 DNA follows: TGTGCCAGCAGTGAATGGTGTACGGAGGAGATGAAATTATACAATGAGCAGTTCTTC.

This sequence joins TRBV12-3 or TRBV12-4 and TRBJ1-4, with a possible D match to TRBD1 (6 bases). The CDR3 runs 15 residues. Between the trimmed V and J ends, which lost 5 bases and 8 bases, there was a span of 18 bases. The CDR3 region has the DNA TGTGCCAGCAGTGCATTTAGGGACAACGGGGAAAAACTGTTTTTT. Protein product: CASSAFRDNGEKLFF.

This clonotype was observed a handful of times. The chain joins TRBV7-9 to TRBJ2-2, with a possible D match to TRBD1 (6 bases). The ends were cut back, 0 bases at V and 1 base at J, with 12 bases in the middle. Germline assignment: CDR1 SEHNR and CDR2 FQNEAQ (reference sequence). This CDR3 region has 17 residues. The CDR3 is CASSLAVKGGNTGELFF. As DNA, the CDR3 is TGTGCCAGCAGCTTAGCGGTCAAAGGGGGGAACACCGGGGAGCTGTTTTTT.

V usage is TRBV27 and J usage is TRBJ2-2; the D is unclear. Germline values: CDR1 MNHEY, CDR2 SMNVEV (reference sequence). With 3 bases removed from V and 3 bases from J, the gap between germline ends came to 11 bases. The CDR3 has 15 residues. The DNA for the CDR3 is TGTGCCAGCAGTTTGTTCCCCATGGACACCGGGGAGCTGTTTTTT. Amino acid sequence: CASSLFPMDTGELFF.

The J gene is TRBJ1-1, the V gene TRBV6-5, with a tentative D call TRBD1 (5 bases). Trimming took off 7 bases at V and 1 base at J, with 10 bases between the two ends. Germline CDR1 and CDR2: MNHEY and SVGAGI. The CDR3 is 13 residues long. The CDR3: CASKLGQNTEAFF. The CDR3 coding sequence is TGTGCCAGCAAGTTGGGGCAGAACACTGAAGCTTTCTTT.

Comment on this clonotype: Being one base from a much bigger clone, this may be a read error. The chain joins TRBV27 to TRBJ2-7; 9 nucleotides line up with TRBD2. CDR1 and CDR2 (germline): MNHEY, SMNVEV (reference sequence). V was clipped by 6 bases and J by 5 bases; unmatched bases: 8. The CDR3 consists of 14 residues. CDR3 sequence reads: CASSLAGEGHEQYF. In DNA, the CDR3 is TGTGCCAGCAGCTTAGCGGGAGAGGGTCACGAGCAGTACTTC.

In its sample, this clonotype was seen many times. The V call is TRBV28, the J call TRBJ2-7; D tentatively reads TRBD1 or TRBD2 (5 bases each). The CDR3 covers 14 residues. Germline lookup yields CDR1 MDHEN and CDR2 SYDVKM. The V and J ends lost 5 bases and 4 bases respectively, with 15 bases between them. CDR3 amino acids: CASSPPGTGYEQYF. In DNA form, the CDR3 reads TGTGCCAGCAGTCCACCCGGGACGGGGTACGAGCAGTACTTC.

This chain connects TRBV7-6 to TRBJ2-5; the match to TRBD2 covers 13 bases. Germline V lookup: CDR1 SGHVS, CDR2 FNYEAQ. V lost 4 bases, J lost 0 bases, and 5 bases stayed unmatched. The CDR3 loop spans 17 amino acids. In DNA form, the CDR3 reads TGTGCCAGCAGCTCGGGACTAGCGGGAATGTACCAAGAGACCCAGTACTTC. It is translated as CASSSGLAGMYQETQYF.

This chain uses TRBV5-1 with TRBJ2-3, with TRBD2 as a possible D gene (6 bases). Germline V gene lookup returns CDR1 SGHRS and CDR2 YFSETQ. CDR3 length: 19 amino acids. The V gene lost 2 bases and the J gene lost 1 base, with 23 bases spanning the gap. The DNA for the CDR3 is TGCGCCAGCAGCTTTATCCCCATTCTAGGGACTTACCGCACAGATACGCAGTATTTT. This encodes CASSFIPILGTYRTDTQYF.

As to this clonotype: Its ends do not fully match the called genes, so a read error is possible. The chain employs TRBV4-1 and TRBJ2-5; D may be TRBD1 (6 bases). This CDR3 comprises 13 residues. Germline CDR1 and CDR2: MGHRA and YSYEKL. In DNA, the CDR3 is TGCGCCAGCAGCCAAGTCAGGGGAGAGCCCCAGTACTTC. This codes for CASSQVRGEPQYF.

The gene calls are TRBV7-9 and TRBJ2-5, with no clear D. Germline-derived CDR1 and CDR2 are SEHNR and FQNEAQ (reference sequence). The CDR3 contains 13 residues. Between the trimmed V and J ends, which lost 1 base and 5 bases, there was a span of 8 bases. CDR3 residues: CASSLEIGETQYF. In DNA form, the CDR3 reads TGTGCCAGCAGCTTAGAGATCGGGGAGACCCAGTACTTC.

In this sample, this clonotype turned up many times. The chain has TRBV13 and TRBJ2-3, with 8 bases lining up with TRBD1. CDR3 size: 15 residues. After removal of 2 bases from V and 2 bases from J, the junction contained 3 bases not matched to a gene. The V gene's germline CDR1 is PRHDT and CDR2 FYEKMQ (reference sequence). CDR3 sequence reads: CASSLRTGPTDTQYF. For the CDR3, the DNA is TGTGCCAGCAGCTTAAGGACAGGGCCCACAGATACGCAGTATTTT.

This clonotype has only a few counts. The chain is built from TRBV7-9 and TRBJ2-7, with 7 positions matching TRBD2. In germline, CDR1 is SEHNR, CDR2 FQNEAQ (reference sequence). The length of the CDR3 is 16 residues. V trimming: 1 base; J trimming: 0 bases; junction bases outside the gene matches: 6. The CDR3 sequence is CASSLVLAEVSYEQYF. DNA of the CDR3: TGTGCCAGCAGCTTAGTCCTAGCGGAAGTCTCCTACGAGCAGTACTTC. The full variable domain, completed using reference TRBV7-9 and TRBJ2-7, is DTGVSQNPRHKITKRGQNVTFRCDPISEHNRLYWYRQTLGQGPEFLTYFQNEAQLEKSRLLSDRFSAERPKGSFSTLEIQRTEQGDSAMYLCASSLVLAEVSYEQYFGPGTRLTVT.

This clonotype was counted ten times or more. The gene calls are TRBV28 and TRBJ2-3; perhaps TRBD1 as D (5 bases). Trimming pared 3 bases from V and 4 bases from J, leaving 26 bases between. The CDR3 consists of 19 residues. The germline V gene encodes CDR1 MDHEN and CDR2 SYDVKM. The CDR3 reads CASSLGSLRNPLGADTQYF. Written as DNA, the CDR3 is TGTGCCAGCAGTTTGGGCTCTTTACGTAACCCCTTAGGGGCAGATACGCAGTATTTT.

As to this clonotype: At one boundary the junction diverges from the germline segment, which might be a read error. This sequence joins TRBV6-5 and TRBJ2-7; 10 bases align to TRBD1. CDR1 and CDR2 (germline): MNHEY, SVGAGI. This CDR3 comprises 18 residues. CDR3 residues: CASSYDWDRGPPSYAQYF. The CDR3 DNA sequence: TGTGCCAGCAGTTACGATTGGGACAGGGGACCCCCTTCCTACGCGCAGTACTTC.

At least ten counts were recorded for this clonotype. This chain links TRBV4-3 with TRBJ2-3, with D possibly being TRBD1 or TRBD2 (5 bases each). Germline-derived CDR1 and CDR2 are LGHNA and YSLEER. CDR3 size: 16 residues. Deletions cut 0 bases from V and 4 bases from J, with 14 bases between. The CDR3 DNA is TGCGCCAGCAGCCAAGATGATAGAGGGGCCTCAGATACGCAGTATTTT. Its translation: CASSQDDRGASDTQYF.